One sample yielded the 20 T cell receptor beta chains listed below, sequenced in a study of OX40 agonist ivuxolimab in advanced cancers. Here immunoSEQ multiplex PCR was the method, and the copy in TCRdb shows in-frame clones only, minus some. This sample carries around 55,000 clones, under 85% of them seen once, and the ten largest clones take 6.3%. Specimen: CD4+ or CD8+ T cells sorted from blood, collected in a trial of the OX40 agonist ivuxolimab. These receptor sequences come from an adult with an advanced solid tumor such as melanoma, head and neck, liver or kidney cancer.

The chain links TRBV11-2 to TRBJ2-2, with D unclear. CDR3 size: 13 residues. V lost 11 bases, J lost 1 base, and 11 bases lay in between. CDR1 is SGHAT and CDR2 is FQNNGV in the germline V gene. The CDR3 spells CACNDGNTGELFF. The CDR3 nucleotides are TGTGCCTGTAACGACGGGAACACCGGGGAGCTGTTTTTT.

V is TRBV7-8 and J is TRBJ1-1; D is perhaps TRBD1 (5 bases). V was shortened by 4 bases and J by 2 bases, with 14 bases between the two germline ends. This CDR3 is built from 15 residues. Germline-derived CDR1 and CDR2 are SGHVS and FQNEAQ. CDR3 sequence reads: CASSSQGGINTEAFF. The CDR3 DNA sequence: TGTGCCAGCAGCTCTCAGGGAGGGATAAACACTGAAGCTTTCTTT.

This clone was seen only a few times. The chain links TRBV7-9 to TRBJ1-1, with TRBD1 as a possible D gene (5 bases). V lost 0 bases to trimming and J lost 0 bases, with 17 bases between them. The CDR3 is 18 residues long. CDR1 and CDR2 (germline): SEHNR, FQNEAQ (reference sequence). CDR3 loop: CASSLAGWRGDLNTEAFF. DNA of the CDR3: TGTGCCAGCAGCTTAGCGGGTTGGCGGGGCGACCTGAACACTGAAGCTTTCTTT.

This rearrangement joins TRBV9 to TRBJ2-3; 14 nucleotides agree with TRBD2. The germline V gene has CDR1 SGDLS and CDR2 YYNGEE. The CDR3 covers 21 residues. V lost 1 base, J lost 1 base, and 14 bases stayed unmatched. CDR3 in DNA: TGTGCCAGCAGCGTATCGACGCCCGGGACTAGCGGGAGTTCTCGCACAGATACGCAGTATTTT. This codes for CASSVSTPGTSGSSRTDTQYF.

V usage is TRBV11-3 and J usage is TRBJ2-7; 9 bases fit TRBD1. CDR3 size: 15 residues. Germline values: CDR1 SGHNT, CDR2 YENEEA. V shed 3 bases and J 2 bases; nucleotides not matched to a gene: 5. The CDR3 is CASSFGNRGPYEQYF. CDR3 nucleotides: TGTGCCAGCAGCTTTGGGAACAGGGGGCCCTACGAGCAGTACTTC.

The V and J genes are TRBV6-5 and TRBJ1-2; 7 positions agree with TRBD1. CDR3 length: 13 amino acids. With V trimmed by 6 bases and J by 2 bases, 3 bases remained unmatched. Germline V gene lookup returns CDR1 MNHEY and CDR2 SVGAGI. CDR3 in amino acids: CASRAGQNYGYTF. The CDR3 nucleotides are TGTGCCAGCAGGGCGGGACAGAACTATGGCTACACCTTC.

This clone came up once. The J gene is TRBJ2-7, the V gene TRBV28, with TRBD2 matching 9 bases. The CDR3 is 15 residues long. The germline V gene encodes CDR1 MDHEN and CDR2 SYDVKM. J gave up 0 bases and V 6 bases, and 6 bases lay outside the gene matches. The CDR3 sequence is CASRRGLASSYEQYF. The DNA for the CDR3 is TGTGCCAGCAGGCGGGGACTAGCCAGCTCCTACGAGCAGTACTTC.

Of note for this clone: One end of the junction is discordant with germline, which a read error may explain. V and J are TRBV5-1 and TRBJ1-4, with D possibly TRBD1 on 6 matching bases. The germline V gene has CDR1 SGHRS and CDR2 YFSETQ. CDR3 size: 14 residues. The CDR3 DNA reads as TGCGCCAGCAGCCCGCAGGGGCCTAACGAAAAACTGTTTTTT. It translates to CASSPQGPNEKLFF.

The chain joins TRBV5-4 to TRBJ2-1; possible D gene TRBD2, 6 bases. Germline lookup yields CDR1 SGHNT and CDR2 YYREEE (reference sequence). Trimming left V 4 bases short and J 2 bases short, with 10 bases between. The CDR3 is 14 residues long. CDR3 bases: TGTGCCAGCAGCCCAGAGCGGGCCTACAATGAGCAGTTCTTC. Amino acids: CASSPERAYNEQFF. Full variable domain (remainder filled in from reference TRBV5-4 and TRBJ2-1): ETGVTQSPTHLIKTRGQQVTLRCSSQSGHNTVSWYQQALGQGPQFIFQYYREEENGRGNFPPRFSGLQFPNYSSELNVNALELDDSALYLCASSPERAYNEQFFGPGTRLTVL.

The V gene is TRBV11-2, the J gene TRBJ2-3, with 13 bases that match TRBD2. The CDR3 is 14 amino acids. Per germline, CDR1 SGHAT and CDR2 FQNNGV. With V trimmed by 5 bases and J by 9 bases, 5 bases remained unmatched. CDR3 sequence: CASSRSGLAGTQYF. As DNA, the CDR3 is TGTGCCAGCAGCCGCTCGGGACTAGCGGGGACGCAGTATTTT.

The chain links TRBV18 to TRBJ2-5, with D perhaps TRBD1 or TRBD2 (5 bases each). This CDR3 is 15 amino acids long. CDR1 and CDR2 from the germline V gene are KGHSH and LQKENI. V lost 3 bases and J lost 5, with 16 bases in between. The CDR3 loop reads CASSPRDALVETQYF. The CDR3 DNA follows: TGTGCCAGCTCACCCCGGGACGCCCTTGTCGAGACCCAGTACTTC.

The CDR3 is CASSPGDNNNEQFF. For the CDR3, the DNA is TGCGCCAGCAGCCCGGGGGACAACAACAATGAGCAGTTCTTC. This rearrangement joins TRBV4-3 to TRBJ2-1; D tentatively fits TRBD1 or TRBD2 (6 bases each). Germline V gene sequence: CDR1 LGHNA, CDR2 YSLEER. This CDR3 contains 14 residues. The V and J ends lost 4 bases and 5 bases respectively, with 12 bases between them.

In this sample, this clone turned up once. The rearrangement links TRBV5-4 to TRBJ1-2, with 7 bases matching TRBD1. Losses at the gene ends were 3 bases for V and 4 bases for J; bases not matched to a gene: 6. CDR3 length: 14 residues. Germline V gives CDR1 SGHNT, CDR2 YYREEE (reference sequence). This chain's CDR3 is CASSSDRVGYGYTF. The CDR3, as DNA: TGTGCCAGCAGCTCTGACAGGGTGGGCTATGGCTACACCTTC.

This clone has only one observation. The genes are TRBV6-6 and TRBJ1-5; D may be TRBD1 (5 bases). The CDR3 runs 14 residues. CDR1 and CDR2 (germline): MNHNY, SVGAGI (reference sequence). The ends were cut back, 0 bases at V and 7 bases at J, with 10 bases in the middle. The CDR3 DNA is TGTGCCAGCAGTTACTCCCAGGGATACCAGCCCCAGCATTTT. Translation: CASSYSQGYQPQHF.

The V call is TRBV29-1, the J call TRBJ1-2; 7 bases fit TRBD1. CDR3 length equals 13 residues. CDR1 and CDR2 from the germline V gene are SQVTM and ANQGSEA. The trim removed 6 bases at V and 2 bases at J, leaving 6 bases unmatched. CDR3 coding DNA: TGCAGCGTCCTAGGACAGGACAACTATGGCTACACCTTC. Protein sequence: CSVLGQDNYGYTF.

This clone has just a few counts. The chain employs TRBV6-5 and TRBJ1-2; maybe TRBD1 (5 bases). Trimming took 7 bases from V and 4 from J, leaving 19 bases between them. Germline CDR1 and CDR2: MNHEY and SVGAGI. The CDR3 totals 15 residues. The CDR3 nucleotides read TGTGCCAGCAAATTTAAAGGCAGGGATGGCTATGGCTACACCTTC. Translation gives CASKFKGRDGYGYTF.

The J gene is TRBJ1-1, the V gene TRBV28; D is unresolved. Germline assignment: CDR1 MDHEN and CDR2 SYDVKM. The V and J ends lost 7 bases and 0 bases respectively, with 12 bases between them. The CDR3 has 14 amino acids. The CDR3 DNA reads TGTGCCAGCACAGAATCTACAATGAACACTGAAGCTTTCTTT. It is translated as CASTESTMNTEAFF.

This rearrangement joins TRBV11-1 to TRBJ1-2; D gene ambiguous. V was shortened by 5 bases and J by 2 bases, with 15 bases between the two germline ends. Germline CDR1 and CDR2: SGHAT and FQDESV (reference sequence). This CDR3 has 15 amino acids. The CDR3 region is CASSPRRNPNYGYTF. DNA for the CDR3: TGTGCCAGCAGCCCAAGACGGAATCCCAACTATGGCTACACCTTC. Full variable domain (rest looked up from reference TRBV11-1 and TRBJ1-2): EAEVAQSPRYKITEKSQAVAFWCDPISGHATLYWYRQILGQGPELLVQFQDESVVDDSQLPKDRFSAERLKGVDSTLKIQPAELGDSAMYLCASSPRRNPNYGYTFGSGTRLTVV.

Only a few counts were recorded for this clone. The rearrangement uses TRBV2 and TRBJ1-5; 9 bases agree with TRBD1. Looked up from germline, CDR1 is SNHLY and CDR2 is FYNNEI. The ends lost 2 bases at V and 7 bases at J; junction bases unmatched: 6. The length of the CDR3 is 15 residues. This CDR3 reads CASSERQGVRQPQHF. Written as DNA, the CDR3 is TGTGCCAGCAGTGAACGACAGGGGGTACGGCAGCCCCAGCATTTT.

The chain employs TRBV7-8 and TRBJ2-6, with TRBD2 matching over 7 bases. V gave up 1 base and J gave up 2 bases; unmatched junction bases: 8. Germline lookup yields CDR1 SGHVS and CDR2 FQNEAQ. The CDR3 extends over 18 amino acids. The CDR3 reads CASSLGAQRGAGANVLTF. CDR3 nucleotide sequence: TGTGCCAGCAGCTTAGGGGCCCAGCGGGGAGCTGGGGCCAACGTCCTGACTTTC. The full variable domain, in which reference TRBV7-8 and TRBJ2-6 provide the parts outside the CDR3, is GAGVSQSPRYKVAKRGQDVALRCDPISGHVSLFWYQQALGQGPEFLTYFQNEAQLDKSGLPSDRFFAERPEGSVSTLKIQRTQQEDSAVYLCASSLGAQRGAGANVLTFGAGSRLTVL.